This TCR beta chain was recovered during a study of STAT5B mutations in CD4+ large granular lymphocyte leukemia. Repertoires were generated with immunoSEQ multiplex PCR, while TCRdb's copy carries only in-frame clones and drops some. In the table there are 25,000 to 35,000 clones, around 74% of which are singletons. Per germline, CDR1 SQVTM and CDR2 ANQGSEA. V was shortened by 3 bases and J by 0 bases, with 5 bases between the two germline ends. The length of the CDR3 is 12 residues. This clone was counted once. The rearrangement uses TRBV29-1 and TRBJ2-5; D is undetermined. The specimen was CD4+ T cells from blood buffy coats. The TCR comes from a human donor in good health. The CDR3 reads CSVEKNQETQYF. The CDR3 DNA reads TGCAGCGTTGAGAAGAACCAAGAGACCCAGTACTTC.